These 8 T cell receptor beta chains came from one sample sequenced in a study of T cells in Graves' hyperthyroidism and ophthalmopathy. Amplification yielded TCR beta CDR3 regions, with RNA transcripts as the source. When the TCR CDR3 underwent first-round RT-PCR, the HTBI primer set was used. Using its own MiXCR run on the multiplex PCR reads, TCRdb lists one record per CDR3 protein. The table includes 500,000 to 600,000 distinct CDR3 sequences, nearly 20% detected once. Source material: blood. All receptors derive from a man aged 35-49 years with Graves' ophthalmopathy.

The rearrangement uses TRBV11-3 and TRBJ2-1, with D tentatively TRBD2 (6 bases). This CDR3 is 17 amino acids long. From germline, CDR1 is SGHNT and CDR2 YENEEA. Trimming took 4 bases from V and 10 from J, leaving 26 bases between them. CDR3 DNA: TGTGCCAGCAGCTCCATTAATGCCCCGACTAGTAATTGGGAGCAGTTCTTC. It yields the protein CASSSINAPTSNWEQFF.

DNA of the CDR3: TGCGCCAGCAGCCAAGAAGGAAGGAAACAAGAGACCCAGTACTTC. It encodes CASSQEGRKQETQYF. The chain uses TRBV4-1 and TRBJ2-5; D gene ambiguous. Looked up from germline, CDR1 is MGHRA and CDR2 is YSYEKL. This CDR3 is 15 amino acids long. The ends were cut back, 0 bases at V and 2 bases at J, with 10 bases in the middle.

Many counts were recorded for this clonotype. J is TRBJ2-3 and V is TRBV7-3; the match to TRBD2 covers 10 bases. Trimming at V came to 1 base and at J to 2 bases, leaving 6 bases not matched to a gene. Germline V gives CDR1 SGHTA, CDR2 FQGTGA. The CDR3 totals 17 residues. For the CDR3, the DNA is TGTGCCAGCAGCTTAAAAGCGGGGACTAGCGTCACAGATACGCAGTATTTT. Protein product: CASSLKAGTSVTDTQYF. Full variable domain (rest looked up from reference TRBV7-3 and TRBJ2-3): GAGVSQTPSNKVTEKGKYVELRCDPISGHTALYWYRQSLGQGPEFLIYFQGTGAADDSGLPNDRFFAVRPEGSVSTLKIQRTERGDSAVYLCASSLKAGTSVTDTQYFGPGTRLTVL.

This sequence joins TRBV7-2 and TRBJ1-5; 7 positions match TRBD1. This CDR3 comprises 15 residues. The V gene's germline CDR1 is SGHTA and CDR2 FQGNSA. The J segment lost 0 bases and the V segment lost 3 bases, leaving 2 bases of the junction unmatched. This CDR3 is CASSLTGISNQPQHF. The CDR3 region has the DNA TGTGCCAGCAGCTTGACAGGGATTAGCAATCAGCCCCAGCATTTT.

This clonotype was counted at least ten times. The genes are TRBV28 and TRBJ2-3; TRBD2 matches at 7 bases. The CDR3 totals 14 residues. In germline, CDR1 is MDHEN, CDR2 SYDVKM. The junction had 7 bases not matched to a gene; V was cut back by 8 bases and J by 2 bases. DNA of the CDR3: TGTGCCAGCCGTGGGGGGGACCTCACAGATACGCAGTATTTT. Encoded protein: CASRGGDLTDTQYF. Drawing the rest from reference TRBV28 and TRBJ2-3, the complete variable domain is DVKVTQSSRYLVKRTGEKVFLECVQDMDHENMFWYRQDPGLGLRLIYFSYDVKMKEKGDIPEGYSVSREKKERFSLILESASTNQTSMYLCASRGGDLTDTQYFGPGTRLTVL.

The rearrangement uses TRBV25-1 and TRBJ1-5, with a possible D match to TRBD1 (5 bases). This CDR3 contains 16 residues. V lost 6 bases, J lost 7 bases, and 22 bases lay in between. CDR1 and CDR2 (germline): MGHDK, SYGVNS. The CDR3: CASSSLGVAGLQPQHF. The CDR3 DNA follows: TGTGCCAGCAGCTCCCTGGGGGTCGCGGGTCTGCAGCCCCAGCATTTT.

The CDR3 loop is CSVSPTSGRPHEQYF. The CDR3 DNA sequence: TGCAGCGTTAGCCCAACTAGCGGGAGACCCCACGAGCAGTACTTC. V gene TRBV29-1 combines with J gene TRBJ2-7; 11 nucleotides match TRBD2. The trim removed 5 bases at V and 5 bases at J, leaving 11 bases unmatched. In germline, CDR1 is SQVTM, CDR2 ANQGSEA. This CDR3 is built from 15 residues.

The rearrangement links TRBV30 to TRBJ1-1; D is uncertain. The CDR3 contains 15 residues. The germline CDR1 and CDR2 sequences are GTSNPN and SVGIG (reference sequence). V was cut by 4 bases and J by 2 bases, with 17 bases left in between. The CDR3 sequence is CAWKVPLRINTEAFF. CDR3 DNA: TGTGCCTGGAAAGTTCCCCTAAGGATTAACACTGAAGCTTTCTTT.